Detailed here is one TCR beta chain. Under the authors' procedure: Estimation of nucleated cell counts was performed using reference gene primer amplification. TCRdb keeps only in-frame clones here, not all; method: immunoSEQ multiplex PCR. Clone size and V and J calls were adopted from that table, with D and trimming inferred from the DNA. Altogether 85,000 to 90,000 clones are present, roughly four fifths being singletons, with the ten largest covering 1.2%. The sample originates from a study of blood T cell repertoires in COVID-19. Study-wide background: COVID-19 samples from acute and convalescent phases originated in the United States, Italy and Spain. Sample material is recorded as cDNA or gDNA derived from T cells, B-cell-depleted T cells, or PBMCs.

The CDR3 is made up of 13 amino acids. The V gene's germline CDR1 is SGHVS and CDR2 FQNEAQ. V shed 5 bases and J shed 7 bases, with 12 bases lying between them. The material sequenced was peripheral blood. The source is a woman of 80 years or more with acute or convalescent COVID-19. The chain recombines TRBV7-8 with TRBJ2-1; possible D gene TRBD2, 6 bases. CDR3 nucleotide sequence: TGTGCCAGCAGCCTCGGGACTGTTAATGAGCAGTTCTTC. It yields the protein CASSLGTVNEQFF.